This T cell receptor beta chain derives from a study of T cell responses to AZD1222 COVID-19 vaccine. Study results and limitations: Among spike-specific TCRs, nearly half reportedly target unmutated variant regions. The sample set comprised mostly white British donors with more females, and clonal diversity was possibly underestimated. Scientists sampled the repertoires only once the peak T cell response had passed.

Using immunoSEQ multiplex PCR, the repertoire was profiled, and TCRdb retains in-frame clones only, with some absent. Seen here are roughly 140,000 clones, about 90% observed once, and the top ten hold roughly 5%. The CDR3 contains 15 residues. Germline CDR1 is SGHDT and CDR2 is YYEEEE. Trimming removed 4 bases at V and 1 base at J, with 14 bases between. A few counts support this clone. Its target is not known. This sequence originates from an adult in good health. The sequencing here drew on peripheral blood, taken on day 0 of AZD1222 vaccination. V gene TRBV5-6 combines with J gene TRBJ1-1, with D hard to call. For the CDR3, the DNA is TGTGCCAGCAGCCCCACCCTCGGGCAGAACACTGAAGCTTTCTTT. Protein sequence: CASSPTLGQNTEAFF.